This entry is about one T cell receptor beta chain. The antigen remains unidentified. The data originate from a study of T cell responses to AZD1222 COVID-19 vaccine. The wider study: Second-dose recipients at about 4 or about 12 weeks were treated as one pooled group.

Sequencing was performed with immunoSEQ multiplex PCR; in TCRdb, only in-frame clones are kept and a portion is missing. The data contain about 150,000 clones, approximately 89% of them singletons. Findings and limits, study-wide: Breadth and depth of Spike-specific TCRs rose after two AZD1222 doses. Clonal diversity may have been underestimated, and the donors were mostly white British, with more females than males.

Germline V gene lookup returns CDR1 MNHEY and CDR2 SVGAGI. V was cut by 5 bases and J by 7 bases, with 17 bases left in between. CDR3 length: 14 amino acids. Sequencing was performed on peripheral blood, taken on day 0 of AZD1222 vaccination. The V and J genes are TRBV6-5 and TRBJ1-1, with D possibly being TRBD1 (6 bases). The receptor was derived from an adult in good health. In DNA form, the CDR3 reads TGTGCCAGCAGTCCCTTAGACAGGCGAGTTGAAGCTTTCTTT. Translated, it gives CASSPLDRRVEAFF.